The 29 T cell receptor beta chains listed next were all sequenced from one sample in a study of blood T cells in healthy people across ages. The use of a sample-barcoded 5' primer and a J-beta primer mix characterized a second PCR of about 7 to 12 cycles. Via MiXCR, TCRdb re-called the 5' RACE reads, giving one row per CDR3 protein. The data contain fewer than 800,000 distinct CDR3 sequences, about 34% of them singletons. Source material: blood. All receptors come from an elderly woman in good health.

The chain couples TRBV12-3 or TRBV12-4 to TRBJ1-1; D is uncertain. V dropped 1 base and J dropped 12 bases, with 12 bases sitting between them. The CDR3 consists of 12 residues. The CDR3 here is CASSLEDRGSFF. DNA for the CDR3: TGTGCCAGCAGTTTAGAGGACCGTGGCTCTTTCTTT.

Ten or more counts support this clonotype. The chain's CDR3 is CSVELAREQFF. The CDR3 DNA reads as TGCAGCGTTGAACTAGCCAGGGAGCAGTTCTTC. The chain joins TRBV29-1 to TRBJ2-1, with a weak D call TRBD2 (5 bases). Germline CDR1 SQVTM, CDR2 ANQGSEA. The CDR3 consists of 11 residues. Trimming cost V 2 bases and J 10 bases, with 9 bases left between them.

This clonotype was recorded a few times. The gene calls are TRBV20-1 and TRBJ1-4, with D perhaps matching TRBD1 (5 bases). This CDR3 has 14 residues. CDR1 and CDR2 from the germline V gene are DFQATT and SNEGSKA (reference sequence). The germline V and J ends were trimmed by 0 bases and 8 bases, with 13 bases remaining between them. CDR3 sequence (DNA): TGCAGTGCTAGAGATCCCAGTGGGGGAGAAAAACTGTTTTTT. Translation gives CSARDPSGGEKLFF.

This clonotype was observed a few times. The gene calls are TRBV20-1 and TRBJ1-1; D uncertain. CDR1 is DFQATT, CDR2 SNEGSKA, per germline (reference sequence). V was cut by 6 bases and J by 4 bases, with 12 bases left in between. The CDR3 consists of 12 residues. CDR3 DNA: TGCAGTGCCAGCCCAGTGAGCACTGAAGCTTTCTTT. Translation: CSASPVSTEAFF.

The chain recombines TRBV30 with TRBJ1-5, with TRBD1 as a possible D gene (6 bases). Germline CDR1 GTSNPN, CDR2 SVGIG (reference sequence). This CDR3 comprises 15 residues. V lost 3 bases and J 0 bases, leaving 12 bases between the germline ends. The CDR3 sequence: CAWRADSNSNQPQHF. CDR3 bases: TGTGCCTGGAGAGCGGACAGCAATAGCAATCAGCCCCAGCATTTT.

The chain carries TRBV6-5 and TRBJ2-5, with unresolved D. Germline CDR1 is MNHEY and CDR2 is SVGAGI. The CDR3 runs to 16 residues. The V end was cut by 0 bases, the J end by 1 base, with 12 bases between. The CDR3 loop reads CASSYSPLGSQETQYF. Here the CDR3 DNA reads TGTGCCAGCAGTTACTCCCCATTGGGATCCCAAGAGACCCAGTACTTC.

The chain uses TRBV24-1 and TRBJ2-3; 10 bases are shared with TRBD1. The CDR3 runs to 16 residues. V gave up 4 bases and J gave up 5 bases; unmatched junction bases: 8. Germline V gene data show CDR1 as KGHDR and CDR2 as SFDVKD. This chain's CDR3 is CATSESGTGAIDTQYF. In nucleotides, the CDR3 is TGTGCCACCAGTGAGTCAGGGACAGGGGCAATAGATACGCAGTATTTT.

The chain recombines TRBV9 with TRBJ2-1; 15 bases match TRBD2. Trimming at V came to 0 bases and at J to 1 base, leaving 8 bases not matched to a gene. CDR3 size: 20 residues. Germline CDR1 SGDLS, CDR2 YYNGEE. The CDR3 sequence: CASSVGVGTSGGRSYNEQFF. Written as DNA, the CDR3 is TGTGCCAGCAGCGTAGGTGTTGGGACTAGCGGGGGGCGATCCTACAATGAGCAGTTCTTC.

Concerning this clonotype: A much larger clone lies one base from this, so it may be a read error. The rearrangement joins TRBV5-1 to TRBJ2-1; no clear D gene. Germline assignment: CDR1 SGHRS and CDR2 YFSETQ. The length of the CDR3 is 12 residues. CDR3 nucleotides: TGCGCCAGCAGCCCTAACGTCAATGGGCAGTTCTTC. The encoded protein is CASSPNVNGQFF.

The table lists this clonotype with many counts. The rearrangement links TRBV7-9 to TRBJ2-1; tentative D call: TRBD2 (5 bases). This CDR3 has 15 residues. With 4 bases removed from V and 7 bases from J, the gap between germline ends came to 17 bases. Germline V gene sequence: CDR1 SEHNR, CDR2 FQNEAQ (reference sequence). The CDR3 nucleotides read TGTGCCAGCAGCTCCAGGACCGGGGTGGTGAATGAGCAGTTCTTC. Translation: CASSSRTGVVNEQFF.

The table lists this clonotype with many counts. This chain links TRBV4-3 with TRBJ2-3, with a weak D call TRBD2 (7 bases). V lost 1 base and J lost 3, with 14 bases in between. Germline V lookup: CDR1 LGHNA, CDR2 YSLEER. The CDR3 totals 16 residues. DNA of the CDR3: TGCGCCAGCAGCCAAGTATGGCGGGGGCGGACAGATACGCAGTATTTT. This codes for CASSQVWRGRTDTQYF.

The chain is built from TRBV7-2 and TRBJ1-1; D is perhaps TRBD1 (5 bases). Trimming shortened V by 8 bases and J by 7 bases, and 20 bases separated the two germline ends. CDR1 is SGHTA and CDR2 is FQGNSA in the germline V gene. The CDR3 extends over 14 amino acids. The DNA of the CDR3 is TGTGCCAGCTGGCAAAAAACTCAGGGCATTGAAGCTTTCTTT. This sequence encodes CASWQKTQGIEAFF.

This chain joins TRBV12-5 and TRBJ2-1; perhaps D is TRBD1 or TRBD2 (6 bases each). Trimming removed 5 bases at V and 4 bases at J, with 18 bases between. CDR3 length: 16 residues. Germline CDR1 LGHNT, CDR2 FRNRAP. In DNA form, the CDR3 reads TGTGCTAGTGGTGGAGGACTGTCGGGGGCTTACAATGAGCAGTTCTTC. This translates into CASGGGLSGAYNEQFF.

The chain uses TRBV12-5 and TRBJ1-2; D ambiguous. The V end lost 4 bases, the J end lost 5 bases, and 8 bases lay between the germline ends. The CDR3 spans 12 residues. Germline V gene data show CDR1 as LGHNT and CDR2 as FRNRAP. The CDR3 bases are TGTGCTAGTGGTTCAGAGGTATATGGCTACACCTTC. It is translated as CASGSEVYGYTF.

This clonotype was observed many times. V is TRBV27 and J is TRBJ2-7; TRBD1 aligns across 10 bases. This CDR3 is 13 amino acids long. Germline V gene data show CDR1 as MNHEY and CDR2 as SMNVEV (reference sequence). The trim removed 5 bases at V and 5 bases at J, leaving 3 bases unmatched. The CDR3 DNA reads TGTGCCAGCAGTCGGGACAGGGGCCACGAGCAGTACTTC. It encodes CASSRDRGHEQYF.

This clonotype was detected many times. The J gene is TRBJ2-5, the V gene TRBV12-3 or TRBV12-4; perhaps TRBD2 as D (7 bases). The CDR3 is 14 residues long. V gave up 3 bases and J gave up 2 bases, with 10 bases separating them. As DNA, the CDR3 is TGTGCCAGCAGTTTCGGGGGGCGACAAGAGACCCAGTACTTC. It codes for CASSFGGRQETQYF.

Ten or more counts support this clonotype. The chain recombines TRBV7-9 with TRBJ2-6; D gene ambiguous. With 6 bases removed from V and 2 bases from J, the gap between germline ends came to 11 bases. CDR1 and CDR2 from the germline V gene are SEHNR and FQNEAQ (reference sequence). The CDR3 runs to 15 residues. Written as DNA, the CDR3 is TGTGCCAGCAGTCGAACGGCCCCTGGGGCCAACGTCCTGACTTTC. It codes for CASSRTAPGANVLTF.

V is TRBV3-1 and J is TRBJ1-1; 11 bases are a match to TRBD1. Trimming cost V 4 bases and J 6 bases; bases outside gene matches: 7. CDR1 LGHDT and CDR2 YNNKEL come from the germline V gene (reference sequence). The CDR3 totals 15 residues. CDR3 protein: CASSLAGQGVAEAFF. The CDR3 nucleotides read TGTGCCAGCAGCCTCGCGGGACAGGGGGTGGCTGAAGCTTTCTTT.

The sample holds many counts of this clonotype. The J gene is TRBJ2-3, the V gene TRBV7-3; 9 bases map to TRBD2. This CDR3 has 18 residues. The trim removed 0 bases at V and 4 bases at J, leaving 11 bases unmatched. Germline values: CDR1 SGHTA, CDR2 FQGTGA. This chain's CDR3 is CASSLTGGGANSADTQYF. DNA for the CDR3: TGTGCCAGCAGCTTAACGGGCGGGGGGGCCAATTCCGCAGATACGCAGTATTTT.

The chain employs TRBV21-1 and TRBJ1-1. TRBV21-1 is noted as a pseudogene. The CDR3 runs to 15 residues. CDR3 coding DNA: TGTGCCAGCAGCAAAGCTCCGGGCCCGAACACTGAAGCTTTCTTT. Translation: CASSKAPGPNTEAFF.

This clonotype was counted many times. DNA for the CDR3: TGTGCCAGCAGCCAAGAAATGAGGTTCGGGGGGCATGGCTACACCTTC. This encodes CASSQEMRFGGHGYTF. V and J are TRBV14 and TRBJ1-2; tentatively, D is TRBD1 (6 bases). CDR3 size: 16 residues. Between the trimmed V and J ends, which lost 0 bases and 6 bases, there was a span of 17 bases. CDR1 and CDR2 (germline): SGHDN, FVKESK.

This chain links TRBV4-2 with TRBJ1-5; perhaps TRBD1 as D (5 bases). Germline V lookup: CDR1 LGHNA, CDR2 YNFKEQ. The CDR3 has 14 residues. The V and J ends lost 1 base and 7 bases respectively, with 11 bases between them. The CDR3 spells CASSQGRDGQPQHF. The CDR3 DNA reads TGTGCCAGCAGCCAAGGCAGGGACGGGCAGCCCCAGCATTTT.

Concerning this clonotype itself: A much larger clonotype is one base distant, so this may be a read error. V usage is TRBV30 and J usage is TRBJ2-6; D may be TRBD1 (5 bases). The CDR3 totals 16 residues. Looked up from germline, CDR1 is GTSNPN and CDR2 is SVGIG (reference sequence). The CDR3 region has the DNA TGTGCCTGGATGGATCCGGGCCGCGCTGGGGCCAACGTCCGGACTTTC. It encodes CAWMDPGRAGANVRTF.

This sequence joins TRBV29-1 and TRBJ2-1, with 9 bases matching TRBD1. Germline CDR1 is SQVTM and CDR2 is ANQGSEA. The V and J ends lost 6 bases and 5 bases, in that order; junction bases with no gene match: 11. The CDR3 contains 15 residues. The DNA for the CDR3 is TGCAGCGTGGGGGGGACAGGGCCCCTCAACAATGAGCAGTTCTTC. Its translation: CSVGGTGPLNNEQFF.

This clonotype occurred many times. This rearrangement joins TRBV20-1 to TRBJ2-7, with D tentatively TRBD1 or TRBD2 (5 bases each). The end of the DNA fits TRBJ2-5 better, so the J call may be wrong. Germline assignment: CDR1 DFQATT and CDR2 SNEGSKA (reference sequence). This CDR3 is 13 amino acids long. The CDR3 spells CSAPSGTKGTQYF. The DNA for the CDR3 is TGCAGTGCCCCTTCCGGGACGAAGGGGACCCAGTACTTC.

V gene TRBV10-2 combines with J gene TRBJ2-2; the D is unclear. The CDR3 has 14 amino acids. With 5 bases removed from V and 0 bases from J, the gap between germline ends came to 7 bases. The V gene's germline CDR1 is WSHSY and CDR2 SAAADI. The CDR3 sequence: CASSSSANTGELFF. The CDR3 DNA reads TGCGCCAGCAGTAGTTCCGCGAACACCGGGGAGCTGTTTTTT.

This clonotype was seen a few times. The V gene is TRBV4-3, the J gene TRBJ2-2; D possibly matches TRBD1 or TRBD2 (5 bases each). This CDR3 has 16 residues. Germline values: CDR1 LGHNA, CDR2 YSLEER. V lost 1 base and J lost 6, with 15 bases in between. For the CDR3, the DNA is TGCGCCAGCAGCCAAGTCCTTCCAGGGACGCCCGGGGAGCTGTTTTTT. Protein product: CASSQVLPGTPGELFF.

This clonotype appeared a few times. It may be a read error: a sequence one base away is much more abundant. As DNA, the CDR3 is TGCAGCGTTGAAGCGGGAGGTGGATTCACAGATACGCAGTATTTT. This translates into CSVEAGGGFTDTQYF. V is TRBV29-1 and J is TRBJ2-3, with 7 bases identical to TRBD2. J gave up 2 bases and V 1 base, and 6 bases lay outside the gene matches. Per the germline V gene, CDR1 is SQVTM and CDR2 is ANQGSEA. This CDR3 is built from 15 residues.

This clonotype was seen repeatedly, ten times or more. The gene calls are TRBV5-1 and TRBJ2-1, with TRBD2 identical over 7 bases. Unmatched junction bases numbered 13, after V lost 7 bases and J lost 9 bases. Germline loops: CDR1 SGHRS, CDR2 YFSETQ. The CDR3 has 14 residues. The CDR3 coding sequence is TGCGCCAGCGGGATGGCAGCGGGGCGTGGTGAGCAGTTCTTC. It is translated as CASGMAAGRGEQFF.